The rows below give T cell receptor beta chains drawn from one sample of a study of CD8 T cells in ankylosing spondylitis. Each CDR3 protein gets one entry after TCRdb re-called the 5' RACE reads with MiXCR. The sample lists roughly 38,000 distinct CDR3 sequences; around a tenth were seen once. The sequenced sample was blood, either unsorted or a sorted T cell fraction (not recorded which). These receptors came from a male donor with ankylosing spondylitis or in good health (not recorded which). Each CDR3 is given with its conserved first and last residue. A D gene is named only where the DNA matches it firmly. Some rows mark clone size as missing; the rest say once, few, many or name a class of expanded clone.

CDR3 length: 13
D gene: -
clone size: many
V gene: TRBV28
J gene: TRBJ1-1
CDR3 DNA: TGTGCCAGCAGGCAACCCTATTACACTGAAGCTTTCTTT
CDR3 protein: CASRQPYYTEAFF

CDR3 length: 15
D gene: -
clone size: few
V gene: TRBV3-1
J gene: TRBJ2-3
CDR3 DNA: TGTGCCAGCAGCCATAGACCTACCTACGCAGATACGCAGTATTTT
CDR3 protein: CASSHRPTYADTQYF

CDR3 length: 17
D gene: TRBD2
clone size: many
V gene: TRBV12-5
J gene: TRBJ2-1
CDR3 DNA: TGTGCTAGTGGTTTGTTAGTTAGGCTAGCGGGATACAATGAGCAGTTCTTC
CDR3 protein: CASGLLVRLAGYNEQFF

CDR3 length: 15
D gene: TRBD2
clone size: many
V gene: TRBV6-1
J gene: TRBJ2-1
CDR3 DNA: TGTGCCAGCAGCCCAACTAGCGGAACCTACAATGAGCAGTTCTTC
CDR3 protein: CASSPTSGTYNEQFF

CDR3 length: 17
D gene: TRBD2
clone size: many
V gene: TRBV6-5
J gene: TRBJ2-6
CDR3 DNA: TGTGCCAGCAGTTTAGGTGGACTAGCGTCTGGGGCCAACGTCCTGACTTTC
CDR3 protein: CASSLGGLASGANVLTF

CDR3 length: 18
D gene: -
clone size: many
V gene: TRBV4-3
J gene: TRBJ2-2
CDR3 DNA: TGCGCCAGCAGCCAAGATTTTTTCGACCGCACGAACACCGGGGAGCTGTTTTTT
CDR3 protein: CASSQDFFDRTNTGELFF

CDR3 length: 15
D gene: -
clone size: medium-sized
V gene: TRBV7-2
J gene: TRBJ2-3
CDR3 DNA: TGTGCCAGCAGTTCCTACGGGGGTATCACAGATACGCAGTATTTT
CDR3 protein: CASSSYGGITDTQYF

CDR3 length: 16
D gene: TRBD2
clone size: many
V gene: TRBV10-3
J gene: TRBJ2-1
CDR3 DNA: TGTGCCATCAGTGTAGGGCGGGAGGAGTGGTACAATGAGCAGTTCTTC
CDR3 protein: CAISVGREEWYNEQFF

CDR3 length: 16
D gene: -
clone size: many
V gene: TRBV7-9
J gene: TRBJ2-5
CDR3 DNA: TGTGCCAGCAGCATCCCCGACACATTCAATCAAGAGACCCAGTACTTC
CDR3 protein: CASSIPDTFNQETQYF

CDR3 length: 13
D gene: -
clone size: many
V gene: TRBV7-2
J gene: TRBJ1-1
CDR3 DNA: TGTGCCAGCAGCCTCCGCGGGAACACTGAAGCTTTCTTT
CDR3 protein: CASSLRGNTEAFF

CDR3 length: 15
D gene: -
clone size: many
V gene: TRBV7-2
J gene: TRBJ2-7
CDR3 DNA: TGTGCCAGCAGCTTATCGGGACGGCTCCACTACGAGCAGTACTTC
CDR3 protein: CASSLSGRLHYEQYF

CDR3 length: 15
D gene: -
clone size: many
V gene: TRBV5-1
J gene: TRBJ2-7
CDR3 DNA: TGCGCCAGCAGGACCCGGGACTTGAACTCCTACGAGCAGTACTTC
CDR3 protein: CASRTRDLNSYEQYF

CDR3 length: 14
D gene: -
clone size: many
V gene: TRBV12-3/TRBV12-4
J gene: TRBJ2-5
CDR3 DNA: TGTGCCAGCAGTCTGGCAGGGCGGCGGGAGACCCAGTACTTC
CDR3 protein: CASSLAGRRETQYF

CDR3 length: 15
D gene: TRBD1
clone size: many
V gene: TRBV29-1
J gene: TRBJ1-2
CDR3 DNA: TGCAGCGTTGATACACAGGGGCGAGCTAACTATGGCTACACCTTC
CDR3 protein: CSVDTQGRANYGYTF

CDR3 length: 14
D gene: -
clone size: many
V gene: TRBV10-2
J gene: TRBJ1-1
CDR3 DNA: TGCGCCAGCAGTCCTACCTTGGTGGGGACTGAAGCTTTCTTT
CDR3 protein: CASSPTLVGTEAFF

CDR3 length: 17
D gene: TRBD2
clone size: -
V gene: TRBV7-9
J gene: TRBJ2-3
CDR3 DNA: TGTGCCAGCAGTTCTCCCGGGACTAGCGGAGCAAGGGATACGCAGTATTTT
CDR3 protein: CASSSPGTSGARDTQYF

CDR3 length: 13
D gene: -
clone size: many
V gene: TRBV9
J gene: TRBJ2-1
CDR3 DNA: TGTGCCAGCAGCGCAAATTCCTACAATGAGCAGTTCTTC
CDR3 protein: CASSANSYNEQFF

CDR3 length: 16
D gene: -
clone size: many
V gene: TRBV4-3
J gene: TRBJ2-2
CDR3 DNA: TGCGCCAGCAGCCAAGATATGGGCAGCAGCACCGGGGAGCTGTTTTTT
CDR3 protein: CASSQDMGSSTGELFF

CDR3 length: 14
D gene: -
clone size: many
V gene: TRBV12-3/TRBV12-4
J gene: TRBJ1-6
CDR3 DNA: TGTGCCAGCAGCCCCGCGAATCAGCGATCACCCCTCCACTTT
CDR3 protein: CASSPANQRSPLHF

CDR3 length: 13
D gene: -
clone size: -
V gene: TRBV7-7
J gene: TRBJ2-7
CDR3 DNA: TGTGCTAGCAGCCCCGCGGGATCCTACGAGCAGTACTTC
CDR3 protein: CASSPAGSYEQYF

CDR3 length: 14
D gene: -
clone size: many
V gene: TRBV7-2
J gene: TRBJ1-2
CDR3 DNA: TGTGCCAGCAGCTTATGGGGCAGGGAGGATGGCTACACCTTC
CDR3 protein: CASSLWGREDGYTF

CDR3 length: 15
D gene: TRBD2
clone size: many
V gene: TRBV12-3/TRBV12-4
J gene: TRBJ2-3
CDR3 DNA: TGTGCCAGCAGTTTGAGGCTAGCGGGCACAGATACGCAGTATTTT
CDR3 protein: CASSLRLAGTDTQYF

CDR3 length: 15
D gene: -
clone size: many
V gene: TRBV7-9
J gene: TRBJ2-4
CDR3 DNA: TGTGCCAGCAGCGAACCTTTCAGGATCGGAAACATTCAGTACTTC
CDR3 protein: CASSEPFRIGNIQYF

CDR3 length: 16
D gene: TRBD1
clone size: many
V gene: TRBV7-2
J gene: TRBJ2-7
CDR3 DNA: TGTGCCAGCAGCTTAGCGTGGGGACAGGGGTCCCACGAGCAGTACTTC
CDR3 protein: CASSLAWGQGSHEQYF

CDR3 length: 14
D gene: -
clone size: many
V gene: TRBV29-1
J gene: TRBJ2-1
CDR3 DNA: TGCAGCGTGCGAGGGTGGAGGAATCACAATGAGCAGTTCTTC
CDR3 protein: CSVRGWRNHNEQFF

CDR3 length: 17
D gene: -
clone size: many
V gene: TRBV19
J gene: TRBJ2-1
CDR3 DNA: TGTGCCAGTAGTATAGGGGCCTCCCTACTTTTCTACAATGAGCAGTTCTTC
CDR3 protein: CASSIGASLLFYNEQFF

CDR3 length: 16
D gene: TRBD1
clone size: many
V gene: TRBV12-3/TRBV12-4
J gene: TRBJ1-4
CDR3 DNA: TGTGCCAGCAGCTTGGCAGGGGGTAGTACTAATGAAAAACTGTTTTTT
CDR3 protein: CASSLAGGSTNEKLFF

CDR3 length: 18
D gene: TRBD2
clone size: few
V gene: TRBV20-1
J gene: TRBJ2-3
CDR3 DNA: TGCTGTGCCCCAAGCACTATTTGGACTAGCATCCCCACAGATACGCAGTATTTT
CDR3 protein: CCAPSTIWTSIPTDTQYF

CDR3 length: 17
D gene: TRBD2
clone size: many
V gene: TRBV4-2
J gene: TRBJ2-1
CDR3 DNA: TGTGCCAGCAGCCCCGGGACTAGCCAGAGCTCCTACAATGAGCAGTTCTTC
CDR3 protein: CASSPGTSQSSYNEQFF